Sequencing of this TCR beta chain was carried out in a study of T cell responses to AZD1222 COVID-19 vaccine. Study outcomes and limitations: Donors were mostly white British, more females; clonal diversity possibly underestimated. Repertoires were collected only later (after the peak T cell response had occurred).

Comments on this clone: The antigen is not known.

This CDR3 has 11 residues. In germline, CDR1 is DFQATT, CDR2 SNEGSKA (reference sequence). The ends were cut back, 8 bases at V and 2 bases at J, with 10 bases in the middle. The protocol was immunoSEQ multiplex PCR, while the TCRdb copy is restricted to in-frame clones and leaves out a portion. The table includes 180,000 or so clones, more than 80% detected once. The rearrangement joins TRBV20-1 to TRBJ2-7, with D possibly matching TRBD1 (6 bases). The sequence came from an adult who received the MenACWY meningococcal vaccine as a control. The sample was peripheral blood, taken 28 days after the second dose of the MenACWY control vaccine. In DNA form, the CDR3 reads TGCAGTATCCAGGGGCCCTACGAGCAGTACTTC. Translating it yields CSIQGPYEQYF.